A selection of T cell receptor beta chains follows, all from one sample in a study of early stage breast cancer tumors. The assay was immunoSEQ multiplex PCR, and TCRdb's table has in-frame clones only and misses some. The repertoire holds about 28,000 clones, with 80% as singletons. Sequenced input: blood. The receptor set was obtained from a person in their 60s with breast cancer. CDR3s include the opening cysteine and the closing phenylalanine or tryptophan. The D gene is left open where the match is weak. Expanded clones are given a class, and other clones once, few, many or no size at all.

size	D	J	V	DNA	CDR3
.	.	TRBJ2-7	TRBV4-3	TGCGCCAGCAGCCAAGGACACGGAGGGTACGAGCAGTACTTC	CASSQGHGGYEQYF
.	.	TRBJ2-1	TRBV29-1	TGCAGCGTTGATATCTACAATGAGCAGTTCTTC	CSVDIYNEQFF
.	.	TRBJ2-1	TRBV6-6	TGTGCCGTGGGCAGGTTCTACAATGAGCAGTTCTTC	CAVGRFYNEQFF
.	.	TRBJ2-2	TRBV28	TGTGCCAGCAGCCTGACGGTCGGGGCAGGGGACACCGGGGAGCTGTTTTTT	CASSLTVGAGDTGELFF
.	.	TRBJ2-3	TRBV18	TGTGCCAGCTCACCTTCTACAGGTACAGATACGCAGTATTTT	CASSPSTGTDTQYF
.	.	TRBJ2-7	TRBV7-2	TGTGCCAGCAGTTTTGGACAATACGAGCAGTACTTC	CASSFGQYEQYF
.	TRBD1	TRBJ2-5	TRBV2	TGTGCCAGCCGAGATGTACAGGGGTGGGAGACCCAGTACTTC	CASRDVQGWETQYF
.	.	TRBJ1-1	TRBV11-2	TGTGCCAGCAGCTTCCTACTCTCGGGGAACACTGAAGCTTTCTTT	CASSFLLSGNTEAFF
.	.	TRBJ2-7	TRBV28	TGTGCCAGCGATAACACCTACGAGCAGTACTTC	CASDNTYEQYF
medium-sized	.	TRBJ2-1	TRBV4-1	TGCGCCAGCAGCCCAGAGAGTAGCGGTACCTACAATGAGCAGTTCTTC	CASSPESSGTYNEQFF
.	.	TRBJ1-2	TRBV19	TGTGCCAGTAGTTCGAACGGGAACTATGGCTACACCTTC	CASSSNGNYGYTF
.	TRBD2	TRBJ2-1	TRBV7-7	TGTGCCAGCAACCCCTCGCTAGCGGGAGGACCCCCGGGGTTATTCTTC	CASNPSLAGGPPGLFF
.	TRBD2	TRBJ2-2	TRBV7-9	TGTGCCAGCACCCTACGGACTAGCGGGAGCGGGGAGCTGTTTTTT	CASTLRTSGSGELFF
few	TRBD2	TRBJ2-2	TRBV7-9	TGTGCCAGCAGCTCCCCTAGCGGAACCGGGGAGCTGTTTTTT	CASSSPSGTGELFF
.	.	TRBJ2-3	TRBV5-1	TGCGCCAGCAGCTTGTTTTTGGGCGGGCTGGCGCAGTATTTT	CASSLFLGGLAQYF
.	TRBD1	TRBJ1-2	TRBV29-1	TGCAGGAAGACGAAAATCCCAGGGGGCATCCATGGCTACACCTTC	CRKTKIPGGIHGYTF
.	.	TRBJ2-7	TRBV9	TGTGCCAGCAGCGTAGGCACGGCTAGCTCCTACGAGCAGTACTTC	CASSVGTASSYEQYF
.	TRBD1	TRBJ2-3	TRBV7-2	TGTGCCAGCAGCTTAGACAGGGGGGAGCAGTATTTT	CASSLDRGEQYF
.	.	TRBJ2-5	TRBV6-6	TGTGCCAGCAGTTACTCGACAGCTTCAGAGACCCAGTACTTC	CASSYSTASETQYF
few	.	TRBJ1-5	TRBV4-2	TGTGCCAGCAGCCAAGATGGCGGGATGGCTCAGCCCCAGCATTTT	CASSQDGGMAQPQHF
few	TRBD1	TRBJ2-7	TRBV27	TGTGCCAGCAGTTTCGGGACAGGGGGCTACGAGCAGTACTTC	CASSFGTGGYEQYF
.	TRBD2	TRBJ2-1	TRBV10-3	TGTGCCATCAGGGGGACTAGCGGGAGGGGCAATGAGCAGTTCTTC	CAIRGTSGRGNEQFF
.	TRBD1	TRBJ2-5	TRBV7-2	TGTGCCAGCAGCCCCCAGGGGGCTCTAGGGGAGACCCAGTACTTC	CASSPQGALGETQYF
.	TRBD1	TRBJ1-1	TRBV28	TGTGCCAGCAGTTTATGGGGGCCGGGACAGATAAACACTGAAGCTTTCTTT	CASSLWGPGQINTEAFF
.	TRBD2	TRBJ2-3	TRBV27	TGTGCCAGCAGTTTATCGTCGCTAGCGGGAAACACAGATACGCAGTATTTT	CASSLSSLAGNTDTQYF
few	.	TRBJ1-5	TRBV30	TGTGCCTGGAGTACAGGGTCTCTGCAGCCCCAGCATTTT	CAWSTGSLQPQHF
.	TRBD1	TRBJ1-2	TRBV29-1	TGCAGCGTCGGGACAGTTAGTGGCTACACCTTC	CSVGTVSGYTF
.	.	TRBJ2-3	TRBV28	TGTGCCAGCAGTCGGCCTACTAGAAAACGCGCAGATACGCAGTATTTT	CASSRPTRKRADTQYF
.	TRBD2	TRBJ2-1	TRBV10-3	TGTGCCATAGGGACTAGCGGGGTAGGCGAGCAGTTCTTC	CAIGTSGVGEQFF
.	TRBD1	TRBJ1-1	TRBV10-3	TGTGCCATCACCGAAGACAGGGCCCAAGCTTTCTTT	CAITEDRAQAFF
.	.	TRBJ1-1	TRBV6-6	TGTGCCAGCAGTTTAGGGGGTATGACTGAAGCTTTCTTT	CASSLGGMTEAFF
.	.	TRBJ2-7	TRBV7-9	TGTGCCAGCAGCTTAGAGTCGCCTACCGAGCAGTACTTC	CASSLESPTEQYF
few	.	TRBJ2-2	TRBV4-3	TGCGCCAGCAGCCCTCTCATGACAAGTCGCAGGGTAGCCGGGGAGCTGTTTTTT	CASSPLMTSRRVAGELFF
.	TRBD1	TRBJ1-4	TRBV9	TGTGCCAGCAGCCTCTGGACAGGACGTAATGAAAAACTGTTTTTT	CASSLWTGRNEKLFF
.	TRBD1	TRBJ1-2	TRBV10-1	TGCGCCAGCAGTGATCTAGTGCCTTTTGGACAGGCCGGTTATGGCTACACCTTC	CASSDLVPFGQAGYGYTF
.	TRBD1	TRBJ1-5	TRBV6-5	TGTGCCAGCAGTTCTCAGGGGGCCGGGGGTCAGCCCCAGCATTTT	CASSSQGAGGQPQHF
once	TRBD2	TRBJ2-2	TRBV27	TGTGCCAGCAACCCGGGGGGGACATACACCGGGGAGCTGTTTTTT	CASNPGGTYTGELFF
.	TRBD2	TRBJ2-1	TRBV15	TGTGCCACGGACGGGGGAGGGTGGGGAGAGCAGTTCTTC	CATDGGGWGEQFF
.	TRBD1	TRBJ2-7	TRBV27	TGTGCCAGCATAGGACAGGGTTTTAATGGCTACGAGCAGTACTTC	CASIGQGFNGYEQYF
few	.	TRBJ1-4	TRBV5-6	TGTGCCAGCAGGAAGTCGGTTGGGGGGTTTGAAAAACTGTTTTTT	CASRKSVGGFEKLFF
.	.	TRBJ2-7	TRBV28	TGTGCCAGCAGCTCGAGCTCCTACGAGCAGTACTTC	CASSSSSYEQYF
.	TRBD1	TRBJ1-4	TRBV30	TGTGCCTGGAGCGACACCTCGACAGGGGGCGTGAAACTGTTTTTT	CAWSDTSTGGVKLFF
.	TRBD2	TRBJ2-2	TRBV19	TGTGCCAGTAGTATTGCGGGAGGGTTGCCCGGGGAGCTGTTTTTT	CASSIAGGLPGELFF
.	.	TRBJ1-5	TRBV28	TGTGCCAGCATCTTATCGACGGGAGGTCAGCCCCAGCATTTT	CASILSTGGQPQHF
.	TRBD1	TRBJ1-4	TRBV6-1	TGTGCCAGCAAGCGCGACAGGGGGAACGAAAAACTGTTTTTT	CASKRDRGNEKLFF
.	.	TRBJ1-5	TRBV30	TGTGCCTGGAGTGTCCGACAGGGCAATCAGCCCCAGCATTTT	CAWSVRQGNQPQHF
.	.	TRBJ1-1	TRBV29-1	TGCAGCGTTGCAGGCCAGCCGGCCACTGAAGCTTTCTTT	CSVAGQPATEAFF
.	.	TRBJ2-2	TRBV14	TGTGCCAGCAGCCAAGATGTGGTCAGGGCGAACACCGGGGAGCTGTTTTTT	CASSQDVVRANTGELFF
.	.	TRBJ2-5	TRBV28	TGTGCCACCGAGGCCGCGGAGACCCAGTACTTC	CATEAAETQYF
.	.	TRBJ2-3	TRBV5-1	TGCGCCAGCAGCCTCGGGTCATCGGGCACAGATACGCAGTATTTT	CASSLGSSGTDTQYF
.	.	TRBJ2-2	TRBV15	TGTGCCACCAGCAGAGATTATCTGAACACCGGGGAGCTGTTTTTT	CATSRDYLNTGELFF
.	TRBD2	TRBJ2-7	TRBV5-1	TGCGCCAGCAGCCCCGGGGGGGGGATCTACGAGCAGTACTTC	CASSPGGGIYEQYF
.	.	TRBJ1-3	TRBV7-9	TGTGCCAGCAGCTTAGCAGCAGGGATCTCTGGAAACACCATATATTTT	CASSLAAGISGNTIYF
.	TRBD1	TRBJ2-7	TRBV5-1	TGCGCCAGCAGCTCCGGAGCAGGGGGATACGAGCAGTACTTC	CASSSGAGGYEQYF
.	TRBD2	TRBJ2-7	TRBV28	TGTGCCATCGGGGGGGGAAGCGAAAGCTCCTACGAGCAGTACTTC	CAIGGGSESSYEQYF
.	.	TRBJ1-1	TRBV7-9	TGTGCCAGCAGCTTGGAGGAGGGGACTGAAGCTTTCTTT	CASSLEEGTEAFF
.	.	TRBJ1-4	TRBV15	TGTGCCACCAGCGAAGCAGGGCCGAATGAAAAACTGTTTTTT	CATSEAGPNEKLFF
.	TRBD2	TRBJ2-3	TRBV5-5	TGTGCCCGGCGGGAGACCACAGATACGCAGTATTTT	CARRETTDTQYF